Listed here are 6 T cell receptor beta chains from one sample, sequenced in a study of CD8+ T cells in alopecia areata. Sequencing used cDNA as its template, made by extracting RNA and reverse transcribing it. The method was immunoSEQ multiplex PCR; TCRdb's version includes in-frame clones alone and lacks a portion of them. The repertoire holds about 130,000 clones, with approximately 49% as singletons. Here the sequenced sample was CD8+ T cells sorted from blood, taken at week 0. These receptors originate from a human donor with alopecia areata.

This chain connects TRBV5-1 to TRBJ2-7; 9 nucleotides match TRBD2. V was pared by 7 bases and J by 0 bases, with 11 bases of the junction left unmatched. Germline V gene sequence: CDR1 SGHRS, CDR2 YFSETQ. There are 16 residues in the CDR3. The CDR3 reads CASRRLAASSSYEQYF. The DNA of the CDR3 is TGCGCCAGCCGGAGACTAGCGGCCTCTAGCTCCTACGAGCAGTACTTC. The full variable domain, its missing parts supplied by reference TRBV5-1 and TRBJ2-7, is KAGVTQTPRYLIKTRGQQVTLSCSPISGHRSVSWYQQTPGQGLQFLFEYFSETQRNKGNFPGRFSGRQFSNSRSEMNVSTLELGDSALYLCASRRLAASSSYEQYFGPGTRLTVT.

V gene TRBV4-1 combines with J gene TRBJ1-5; D gene ambiguous. There are 14 residues in the CDR3. The germline V gene encodes CDR1 MGHRA and CDR2 YSYEKL. V was pared by 0 bases and J by 4 bases, with 7 bases between. As DNA, the CDR3 is TGCGCCAGCAGCCAAGACAGTAGGAATCAGCCCCAGCATTTT. Translation: CASSQDSRNQPQHF.

The chain recombines TRBV12-5 with TRBJ2-3, with 10 bases that match TRBD1. V lost 6 bases and J lost 3; bases outside the gene matches: 6. From germline, CDR1 is LGHNT and CDR2 FRNRAP. CDR3 length equals 15 residues. As DNA, the CDR3 is TGTGCTAGTGGCGATGACAGGGGGCGTACAGATACGCAGTATTTT. This gives the protein CASGDDRGRTDTQYF.

The chain couples TRBV6-1 to TRBJ1-5; D gene uncertain. The germline V gene has CDR1 MNHNS and CDR2 SASEGT. CDR3 length: 14 residues. V lost 3 bases and J lost 2, with 8 bases in between. DNA of the CDR3: TGTGCCAGCAGTGAGGAGGTACGCAATCAGCCCCAGCATTTT. Protein sequence: CASSEEVRNQPQHF.

The chain couples TRBV27 to TRBJ2-4, with D perhaps TRBD1 (5 bases). Germline V gene lookup returns CDR1 MNHEY and CDR2 SMNVEV (reference sequence). This CDR3 comprises 11 residues. Trimming took 5 bases from V and 7 from J, leaving 6 bases between them. DNA for the CDR3: TGTGCCAGCAGTAAGGGGAACATTCAGTACTTC. As protein: CASSKGNIQYF.

The chain joins TRBV2 to TRBJ1-6, with a tentative D call TRBD1 (6 bases). From germline, CDR1 is SNHLY and CDR2 FYNNEI. V dropped 6 bases and J dropped 7 bases, with 19 bases sitting between them. The length of the CDR3 is 16 residues. The CDR3: CASSELSTGTNSPLHF. CDR3 bases: TGTGCCAGCAGCGAACTATCGACAGGCACCAATTCACCCCTCCACTTT.